This T cell receptor (beta chain) was obtained from a study of shared clonotypes between healthy human individuals. Whole-study results and caveats: Memory subsets had estimated richness that was generally smaller than that of naive subsets. Only blood samples were collected, and tissue repertoires likely differ. A limitation of the genetic and exposure-history diversity represented arose from few donors.

The protocol was immunoSEQ multiplex PCR, while the TCRdb copy is restricted to in-frame clones and leaves out a portion. The table lists hundreds of thousands of clones, about 95% of them singletons. V was trimmed by 1 base and J by 0 bases, leaving 10 bases between them. Per the germline V gene, CDR1 is SGHAT and CDR2 is FQDESV (reference sequence). This CDR3 is 16 amino acids long. Concerning this clone: Its antigen is not known.

The chain carries TRBV11-1 and TRBJ2-1, with D unclear. The TCR comes from a woman aged 30 to 39 in good health. The source material was naive CD4+ T cells sorted from blood. Stated subset: CD45RA+ positively selected. CDR3 sequence reads: CASSLVLGSSYNEQFF. CDR3 nucleotide sequence: TGTGCCAGCAGCTTAGTTCTCGGTAGCTCCTACAATGAGCAGTTCTTC. Drawing the rest from reference TRBV11-1 and TRBJ2-1, the complete variable domain is EAEVAQSPRYKITEKSQAVAFWCDPISGHATLYWYRQILGQGPELLVQFQDESVVDDSQLPKDRFSAERLKGVDSTLKIQPAELGDSAMYLCASSLVLGSSYNEQFFGPGTRLTVL.